What follows is one T cell receptor (beta chain) and its context. The antigen is undetermined. This specimen belongs to a study of T cells after yellow fever vaccination. Overall study context: The authors prepared low-cell-number fractions using SMART-Seq v4 Ultra Low Input. Study-level results: Some clonotypes, a small share, were shared between CD4 and CD8 compartments.

MiXCR, applied by TCRdb to the 5' RACE reads, yields one record per CDR3 protein. The data show about 400,000 distinct CDR3 sequences, roughly 11% seen once. This CDR3 is 14 amino acids long. Germline loops: CDR1 MNHNS, CDR2 SASEGT. Trimming took 5 bases from V and 8 from J; bases not matched to a gene: 9. The V call is TRBV6-1, the J call TRBJ1-2, with 9 positions matching TRBD1. The source was PBMCs, collected on the day of the first yellow fever vaccination. This TCR derives from a man aged 18 to 30 who received the YFV17D yellow fever vaccine. For the CDR3, the DNA is TGTGCCAGCAGTCCCCCGGACAGGGGCCACGGCTACACCTTC. Residues: CASSPPDRGHGYTF.